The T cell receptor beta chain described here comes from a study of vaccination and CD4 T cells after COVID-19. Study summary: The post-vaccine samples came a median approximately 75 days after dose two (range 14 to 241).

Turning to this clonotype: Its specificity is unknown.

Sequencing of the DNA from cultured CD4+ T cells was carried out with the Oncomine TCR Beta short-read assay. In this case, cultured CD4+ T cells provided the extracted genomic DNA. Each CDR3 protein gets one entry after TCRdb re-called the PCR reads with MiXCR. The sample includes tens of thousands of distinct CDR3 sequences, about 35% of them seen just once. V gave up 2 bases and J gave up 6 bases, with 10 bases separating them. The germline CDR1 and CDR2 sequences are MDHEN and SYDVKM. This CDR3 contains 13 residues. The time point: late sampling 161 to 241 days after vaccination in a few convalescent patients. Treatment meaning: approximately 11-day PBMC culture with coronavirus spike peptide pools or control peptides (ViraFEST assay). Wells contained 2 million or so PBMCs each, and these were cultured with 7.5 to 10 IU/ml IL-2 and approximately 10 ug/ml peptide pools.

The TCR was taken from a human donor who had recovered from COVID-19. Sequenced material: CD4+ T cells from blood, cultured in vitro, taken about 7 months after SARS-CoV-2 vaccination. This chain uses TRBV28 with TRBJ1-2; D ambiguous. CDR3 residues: CASSLNVGNGYTF. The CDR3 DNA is TGTGCCAGCAGTTTAAATGTAGGGAATGGCTACACCTTC.